Listed below are T cell receptor beta chains from one sample, sequenced in a study of CD8+ T cells in alopecia areata. Measured with immunoSEQ multiplex PCR; TCRdb has only the in-frame clones, and not every one. The sample records roughly 210,000 clones, 40% to 45% being singletons. Sequences were derived from CD4+ T cells sorted from blood, sampled at approximately week 37, from a patient treated with tofacitinib. The receptor set was obtained from a human donor with alopecia areata. The CDR3 runs from the conserved cysteine through the conserved F or W. Each record gives: J gene, D gene, V gene, clone size, CDR3 DNA, CDR3 protein. The D gene is left open where the match is weak. A clone size is listed for some rows: how often the clone was seen (once, few, many), or a class if it is expanded.

J gene: TRBJ2-1
D gene: NA
V gene: TRBV7-2
clone size: few
CDR3 DNA: TGTGCCAGCAGCATCCTTTCGAATGAGCAGTTCTTC
CDR3 protein: CASSILSNEQFF

J gene: TRBJ2-1
D gene: TRBD2
V gene: TRBV7-2
clone size: NA
CDR3 DNA: TGTGCCAGCAGCAAGGGACTAGCGGGAGTTTCGGATGAGCAGTTCTTC
CDR3 protein: CASSKGLAGVSDEQFF

J gene: TRBJ1-1
D gene: NA
V gene: TRBV27
clone size: NA
CDR3 DNA: TGTGCCAGCAGTTTTCGACAGCAGAACACTGAAGCTTTCTTT
CDR3 protein: CASSFRQQNTEAFF

J gene: TRBJ1-3
D gene: NA
V gene: TRBV14
clone size: few
CDR3 DNA: TGTGCCAGCAGCCAAGTTCACACCATATATTTT
CDR3 protein: CASSQVHTIYF

J gene: TRBJ2-5
D gene: NA
V gene: TRBV9
clone size: NA
CDR3 DNA: TGTGCCAGCAGCTTTGGGACCTCTCTGGGGGAGACCCAGTACTTC
CDR3 protein: CASSFGTSLGETQYF

J gene: TRBJ2-5
D gene: NA
V gene: TRBV7-8
clone size: NA
CDR3 DNA: TGTGCCAGCAGCTTAGTTTTGGGTGAGACCCAGTACTTC
CDR3 protein: CASSLVLGETQYF

J gene: TRBJ2-7
D gene: NA
V gene: TRBV6-5
clone size: few
CDR3 DNA: TGTGCCAGCAGTAGGGCGGACTACGAGCAGTACTTC
CDR3 protein: CASSRADYEQYF

J gene: TRBJ2-7
D gene: NA
V gene: TRBV12-5
clone size: NA
CDR3 DNA: TGTGTGTCCTACGAGCAGTACTTC
CDR3 protein: CVSYEQYF

J gene: TRBJ1-1
D gene: NA
V gene: TRBV7-3
clone size: few
CDR3 DNA: TGTGCCAGCAGCTTAATGGGCAGCATGAACACTGAAGCTTTCTTT
CDR3 protein: CASSLMGSMNTEAFF

J gene: TRBJ2-5
D gene: NA
V gene: TRBV18
clone size: NA
CDR3 DNA: TGTGCCAGCTCACCACAGATGGGCCCAGAGACCCAGTACTTC
CDR3 protein: CASSPQMGPETQYF

J gene: TRBJ1-5
D gene: NA
V gene: TRBV2
clone size: NA
CDR3 DNA: TGTGCCAGCGGAAAGATCAATCAGCCCCAGCATTTT
CDR3 protein: CASGKINQPQHF

J gene: TRBJ2-5
D gene: NA
V gene: TRBV2
clone size: NA
CDR3 DNA: TGTGCCAGCAGTGCTTCTAGCGCGGCGGGAGAGACCCAGTACTTC
CDR3 protein: CASSASSAAGETQYF